The rows below give T cell receptor beta chains drawn from one sample of a study of regulatory T cells in long-lasting Graves disease. TCRdb reprocessed the reads via MiXCR and lists one record per CDR3 protein. The table records approximately 560 distinct CDR3 sequences, around 67% of them present only once. The specimen was peripheral blood mononuclear cells (PBMCs), collected with antithyroid drug treatment, in newly diagnosed or persistent Graves disease (not recorded which). These receptors all stem from a female donor with Graves disease. Both conserved end residues are part of each CDR3.

v_call: TRBV30
cdr3_aa: CAWKAGWTQYF

v_call: TRBV7-2
cdr3_aa: CASSLDYQGEKLFF

v_call: TRBV11-2
cdr3_aa: CASSLVGGTGGTEKLFF

v_call: TRBV20-1
cdr3_aa: CSARDGGLAASSTGELFF

v_call: TRBV27
cdr3_aa: CASSLARGDEQFF

v_call: TRBV6-1
cdr3_aa: CASSEEGWETQYF

v_call: TRBV27
cdr3_aa: CASRSYRGLSNEKLFF

v_call: TRBV28
cdr3_aa: CASSSLSGRTPYEQYF

v_call: TRBV20-1
cdr3_aa: CSARGHSNTEAFF

v_call: TRBV6-6
cdr3_aa: CASNRLQGDTQYF

v_call: TRBV18
cdr3_aa: CASSPQRGTQYF

v_call: TRBV3-1
cdr3_aa: CASSQETQYF

v_call: TRBV19
cdr3_aa: CASSRATGQSYEQYF

v_call: TRBV5-5
cdr3_aa: CASIWGSHEQFF

v_call: TRBV15
cdr3_aa: CATSSRASRTDTQYF